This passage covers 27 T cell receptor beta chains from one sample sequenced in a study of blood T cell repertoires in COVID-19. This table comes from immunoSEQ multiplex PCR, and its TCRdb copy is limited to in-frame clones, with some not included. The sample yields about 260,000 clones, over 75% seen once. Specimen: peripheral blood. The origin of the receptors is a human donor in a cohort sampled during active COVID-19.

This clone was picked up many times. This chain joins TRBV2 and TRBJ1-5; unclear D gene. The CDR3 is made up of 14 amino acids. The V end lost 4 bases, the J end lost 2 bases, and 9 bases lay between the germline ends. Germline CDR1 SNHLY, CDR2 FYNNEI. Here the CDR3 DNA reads TGTGCCAGCAGTGGGCTCCAGGGCAATCAGCCCCAGCATTTT. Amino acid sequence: CASSGLQGNQPQHF.

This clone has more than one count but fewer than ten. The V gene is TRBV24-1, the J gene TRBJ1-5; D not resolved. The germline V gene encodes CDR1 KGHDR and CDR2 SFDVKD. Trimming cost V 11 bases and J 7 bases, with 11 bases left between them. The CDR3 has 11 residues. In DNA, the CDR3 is TGTGCCATCGGGGAGTACCAGCCCCAGCATTTT. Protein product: CAIGEYQPQHF.

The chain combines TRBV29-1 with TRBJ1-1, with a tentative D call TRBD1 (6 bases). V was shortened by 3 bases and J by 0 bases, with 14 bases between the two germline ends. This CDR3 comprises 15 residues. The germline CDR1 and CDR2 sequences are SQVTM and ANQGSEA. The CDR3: CSVDDSRGMNTEAFF. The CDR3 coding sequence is TGCAGCGTTGATGATTCGAGGGGGATGAACACTGAAGCTTTCTTT.

DNA for the CDR3: TGTGCCAGCAGCTTAGCTGCTAGTTTGAACACTGAAGCTTTCTTT. This gives the protein CASSLAASLNTEAFF. The chain combines TRBV7-9 with TRBJ1-1, with D hard to call. Looked up from germline, CDR1 is SEHNR and CDR2 is FQNEAQ (reference sequence). The CDR3 is 15 amino acids. Trimming shortened V by 0 bases and J by 0 bases, and 8 bases separated the two germline ends.

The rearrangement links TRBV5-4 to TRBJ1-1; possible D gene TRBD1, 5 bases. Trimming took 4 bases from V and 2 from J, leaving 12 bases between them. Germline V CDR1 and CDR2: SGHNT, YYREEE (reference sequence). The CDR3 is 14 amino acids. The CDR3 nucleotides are TGTGCCAGCAGCGCGACAGTAACTAACACTGAAGCTTTCTTT. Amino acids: CASSATVTNTEAFF.

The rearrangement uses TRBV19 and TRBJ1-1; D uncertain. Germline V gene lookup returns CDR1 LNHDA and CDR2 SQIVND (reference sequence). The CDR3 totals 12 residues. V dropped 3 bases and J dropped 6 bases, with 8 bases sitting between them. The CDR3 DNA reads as TGTGCCAGTAGTATTGCCCGGGCTGAAGCTTTCTTT. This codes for CASSIARAEAFF. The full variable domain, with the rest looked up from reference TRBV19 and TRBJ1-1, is DGGITQSPKYLFRKEGQNVTLSCEQNLNHDAMYWYRQDPGQGLRLIYYSQIVNDFQKGDIAEGYSVSREKKESFPLTVTSAQKNPTAFYLCASSIARAEAFFGQGTRLTVV.

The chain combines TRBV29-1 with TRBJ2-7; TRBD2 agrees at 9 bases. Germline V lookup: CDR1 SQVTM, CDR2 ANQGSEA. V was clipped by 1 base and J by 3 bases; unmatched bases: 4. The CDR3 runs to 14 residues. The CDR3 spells CSVEGASGIYEQYF. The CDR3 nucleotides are TGCAGCGTTGAAGGGGCTAGCGGGATCTACGAGCAGTACTTC.

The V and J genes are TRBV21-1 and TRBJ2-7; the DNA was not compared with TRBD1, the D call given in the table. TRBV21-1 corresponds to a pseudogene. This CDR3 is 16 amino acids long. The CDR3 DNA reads TGTGCCAGCACCTCGAGGTGGGACAGAGGCGCTTTGGGGCAGTACTTC. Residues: CASTSRWDRGALGQYF.

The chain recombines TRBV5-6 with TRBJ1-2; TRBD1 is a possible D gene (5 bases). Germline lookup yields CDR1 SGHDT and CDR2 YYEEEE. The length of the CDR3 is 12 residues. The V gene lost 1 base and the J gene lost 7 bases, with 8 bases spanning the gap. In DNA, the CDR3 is TGTGCCAGCAGCTTGCGGAGGGGTGGCTACACCTTC. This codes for CASSLRRGGYTF.

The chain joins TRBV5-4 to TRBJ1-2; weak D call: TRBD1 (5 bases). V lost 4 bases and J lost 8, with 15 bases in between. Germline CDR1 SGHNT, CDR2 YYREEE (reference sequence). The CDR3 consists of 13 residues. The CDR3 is CASSVTVGYGYTF. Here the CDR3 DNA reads TGTGCCAGCAGCGTGACAGTAGGCTACGGCTACACCTTC.

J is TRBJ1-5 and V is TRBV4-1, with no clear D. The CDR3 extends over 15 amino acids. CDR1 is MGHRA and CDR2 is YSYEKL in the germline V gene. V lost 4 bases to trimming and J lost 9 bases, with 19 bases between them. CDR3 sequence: CASSPDPLGTPPQHF. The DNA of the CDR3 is TGCGCCAGCAGCCCAGACCCCCTAGGTACGCCGCCCCAGCATTTT.

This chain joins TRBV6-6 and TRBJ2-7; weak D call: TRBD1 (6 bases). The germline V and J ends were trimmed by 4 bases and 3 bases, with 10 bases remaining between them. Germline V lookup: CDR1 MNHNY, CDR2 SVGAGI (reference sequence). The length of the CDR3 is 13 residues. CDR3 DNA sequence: TGTGCCAGCAGTTTCGAGGGGGTCTACGAGCAGTACTTC. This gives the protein CASSFEGVYEQYF.

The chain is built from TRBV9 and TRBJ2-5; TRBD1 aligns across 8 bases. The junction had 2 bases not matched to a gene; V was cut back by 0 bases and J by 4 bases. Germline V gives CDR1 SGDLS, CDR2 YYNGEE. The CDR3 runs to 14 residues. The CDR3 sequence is CASSVETGAETQYF. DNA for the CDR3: TGTGCCAGCAGCGTAGAGACAGGGGCAGAGACCCAGTACTTC.

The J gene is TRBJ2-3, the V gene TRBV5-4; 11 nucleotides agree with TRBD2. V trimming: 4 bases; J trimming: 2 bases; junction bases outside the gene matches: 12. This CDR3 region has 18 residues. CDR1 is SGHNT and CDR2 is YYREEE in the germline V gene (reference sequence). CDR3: CASSPRRLAGFYTDTQYF. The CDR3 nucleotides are TGTGCCAGCAGCCCCCGTCGACTAGCGGGGTTCTACACAGATACGCAGTATTTT.

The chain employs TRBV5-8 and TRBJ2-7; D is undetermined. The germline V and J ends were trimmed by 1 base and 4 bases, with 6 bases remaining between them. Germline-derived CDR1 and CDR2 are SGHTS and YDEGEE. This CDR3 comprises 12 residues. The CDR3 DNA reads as TGTGCCAGCAGCTTGCGAGCGTACGAGCAGTACTTC. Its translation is CASSLRAYEQYF.

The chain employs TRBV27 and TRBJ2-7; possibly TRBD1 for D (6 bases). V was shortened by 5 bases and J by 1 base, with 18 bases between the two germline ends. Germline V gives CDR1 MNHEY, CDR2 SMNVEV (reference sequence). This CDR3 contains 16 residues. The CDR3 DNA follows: TGTGCCAGCAGTCCATCTTCCGGGACACATTCCTACGAGCAGTACTTC. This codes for CASSPSSGTHSYEQYF.

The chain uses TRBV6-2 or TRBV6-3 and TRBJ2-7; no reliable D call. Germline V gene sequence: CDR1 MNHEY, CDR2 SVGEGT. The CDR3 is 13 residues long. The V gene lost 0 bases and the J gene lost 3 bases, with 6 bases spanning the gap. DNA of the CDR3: TGTGCCAGCAGTTACTCGAACAGCTACGAGCAGTACTTC. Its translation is CASSYSNSYEQYF.

The CDR3 DNA reads as TGTGCCAGCAGCTTAACCGGCGCGGGAGATTACTACGAGCAGTACTTC. Translated, it gives CASSLTGAGDYYEQYF. V is TRBV7-3 and J is TRBJ2-7, with 7 bases aligning to TRBD2. This CDR3 contains 16 residues. The ends lost 0 bases at V and 3 bases at J; junction bases unmatched: 8. The germline V gene encodes CDR1 SGHTA and CDR2 FQGTGA.

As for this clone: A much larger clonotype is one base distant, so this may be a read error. DNA for the CDR3: TGTGCCAGCAGCCCTTATAACACTGAAGCTTTCTTT. This translates into CASSPYNTEAFF. The chain joins TRBV9 to TRBJ1-1, with D hard to call. Trimming left V 4 bases short and J 2 bases short, with 6 bases between. Germline CDR1 and CDR2: SGDLS and YYNGEE. The CDR3 sequence is 12 residues long.

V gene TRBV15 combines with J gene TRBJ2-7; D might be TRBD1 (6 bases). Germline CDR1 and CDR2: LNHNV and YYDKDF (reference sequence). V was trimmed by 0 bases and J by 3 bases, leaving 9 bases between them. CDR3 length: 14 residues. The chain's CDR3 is CATSRDHRDYEQYF. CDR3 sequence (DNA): TGTGCCACCAGCAGAGATCACAGGGACTACGAGCAGTACTTC.

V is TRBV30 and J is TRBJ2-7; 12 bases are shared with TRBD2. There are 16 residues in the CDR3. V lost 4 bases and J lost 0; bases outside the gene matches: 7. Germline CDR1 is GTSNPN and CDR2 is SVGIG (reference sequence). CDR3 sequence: CAWTVGLAGNSYEQYF. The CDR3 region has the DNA TGTGCCTGGACGGTTGGACTAGCGGGGAACTCCTACGAGCAGTACTTC. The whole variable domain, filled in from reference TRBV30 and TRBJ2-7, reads SQTIHQWPATLVQPVGSPLSLECTVEGTSNPNLYWYRQAAGRGLQLLFYSVGIGQISSEVPQNLSASRPQDRQFILSSKKLLLSDSGFYLCAWTVGLAGNSYEQYFGPGTRLTVT.

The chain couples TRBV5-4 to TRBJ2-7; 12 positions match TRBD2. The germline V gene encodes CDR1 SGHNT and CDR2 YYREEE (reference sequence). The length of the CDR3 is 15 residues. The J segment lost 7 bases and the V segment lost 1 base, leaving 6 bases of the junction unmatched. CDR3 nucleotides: TGTGCCAGCAGCTTGTTGACTAGCGGGAGAGGGGAGCAGTACTTC. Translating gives CASSLLTSGRGEQYF.

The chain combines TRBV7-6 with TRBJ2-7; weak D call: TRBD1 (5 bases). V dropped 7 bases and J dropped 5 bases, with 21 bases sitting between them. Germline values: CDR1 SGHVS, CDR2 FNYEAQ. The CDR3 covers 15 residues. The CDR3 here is CASTLGPQVSHEQYF. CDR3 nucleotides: TGTGCCAGCACCCTAGGCCCACAGGTGAGCCACGAGCAGTACTTC.

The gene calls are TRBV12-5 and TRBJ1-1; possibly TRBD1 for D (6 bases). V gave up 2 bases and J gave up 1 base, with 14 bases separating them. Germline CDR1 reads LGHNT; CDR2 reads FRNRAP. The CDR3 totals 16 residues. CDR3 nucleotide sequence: TGTGCTAGTGGTTTGACCATCCACAGGGAGAACACTGAAGCTTTCTTT. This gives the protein CASGLTIHRENTEAFF. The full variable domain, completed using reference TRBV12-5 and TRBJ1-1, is DARVTQTPRHKVTEMGQEVTMRCQPILGHNTVFWYRQTMMQGLELLAYFRNRAPLDDSGMPKDRFSAEMPDATLATLKIQPSEPRDSAVYFCASGLTIHRENTEAFFGQGTRLTVV.

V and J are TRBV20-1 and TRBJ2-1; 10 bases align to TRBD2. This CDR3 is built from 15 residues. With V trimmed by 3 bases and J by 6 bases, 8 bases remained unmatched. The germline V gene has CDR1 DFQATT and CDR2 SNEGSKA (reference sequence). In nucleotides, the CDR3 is TGCAGTGCTAGTTGGGCTAGCGGGGGCACCAATGAGCAGTTCTTC. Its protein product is CSASWASGGTNEQFF.

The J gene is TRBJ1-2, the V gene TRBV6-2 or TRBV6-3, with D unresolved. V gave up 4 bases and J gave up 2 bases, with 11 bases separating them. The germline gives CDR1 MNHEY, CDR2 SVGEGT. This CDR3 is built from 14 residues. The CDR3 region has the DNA TGTGCCAGCAGTTTAACGGGTACCAACTATGGCTACACCTTC. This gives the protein CASSLTGTNYGYTF.

CDR3 region: CATSDSRQGTSRGYTF. The CDR3 DNA is TGTGCCACCAGTGATTCCAGACAGGGGACTTCTCGTGGCTACACCTTC. This rearrangement joins TRBV24-1 to TRBJ1-2; 8 nucleotides align to TRBD1. Germline V lookup: CDR1 KGHDR, CDR2 SFDVKD. This CDR3 is 16 amino acids long. J gave up 7 bases and V 2 bases, and 11 bases lay outside the gene matches.